This entry concerns a single TCR beta chain. Its antigen specificity is not known. No much larger clone is present one base from it, and per-base qualities are unavailable. This record comes from a study of OX40 agonist ivuxolimab in advanced cancers. For the wider study: The costimulatory receptor OX40 (CD134) was targeted by ivuxolimab, a fully human IgG2 agonistic monoclonal antibody. Partial responses were achieved by three dose-escalation patients, of whom one had hepatocellular carcinoma and two had cutaneous melanoma. The purpose of peripheral TCRbeta sequencing was to test whether ivuxolimab changed TCR sequence diversity and led to clonal T-cell expansion. The paper reports the monotherapy dose-escalation portion (N of about 50 patients) of the phase I ivuxolimab trial. In the dose-escalation cohort, over 65% of patients were male, and the mean age was about 55 years, with a range of about 23 to 80. Among the approximately 54 dose-escalation patients, about 20 had hepatocellular carcinoma, around 15 melanoma, 9 renal cell carcinoma and 9 head and neck cancer. Patients were allowed to have had prior anti-PD-1, anti-PD-L1 or anti-CTLA-4 therapy, and roughly 40% of the dose-escalation patients had previously received checkpoint inhibitors. Intravenous ivuxolimab was administered to patients every 2 weeks at six dose levels: 0.01, 0.1, 0.3, 1.5, 3 and 10 mg/kg. The paper's findings and limits, for the study overall: At doses of 0.1 to 3.0 mg/kg, clonal expansion of both CD4+ and CD8+ blood T cells was observed from baseline to week 6. In the 0.1-3.0 mg/kg groups, partial responders had among the lowest normalized peripheral clonal expansion, particularly in CD8+ T cells. Low levels of normalized T-cell clonal expansion were also seen in some nonresponding patients. After ivuxolimab, CD8+ T cells had more expanded clones than CD4+ T cells on average. The antigen specificity of the clonally expanded peripheral T cells was not determined.

Patients with autoimmune disease history or receiving systemic immunosuppression were excluded from the trial. Peripheral blood for TCR sequencing was collected from all dose cohorts at baseline, on cycle 4 day 1, and on cycle 7 day 1. Samples were obtained from an open-label, multicenter, first-in-human phase I dose-escalation trial of ivuxolimab. Adults with locally advanced or metastatic melanoma, renal cell carcinoma, hepatocellular carcinoma or head and neck squamous cell carcinoma were enrolled in the trial. CD4+ and CD8+ T cells were sorted separately from peripheral blood before TCR sequencing. Genomic DNA was extracted from sorted cells for sequencing of the TCRbeta CDR3 region. The immunoSEQ Assay was used to sequence the TCRbeta CDR3 regions. The clones in this table, taken by TCRdb from immuneACCESS, are in-frame only. Not every clone is retained; where verified, under half of the shortfall comes from an unresolved V gene, and the cause of the rest is unknown. The sample has some 90,000 clones on record, roughly 90% of them singletons. The ten most abundant clones make up roughly 0.32% of the sample.

CDR1 and CDR2 (SGHTA, FQGNSA) derive from the germline V gene. The CDR3 spans 15 residues, from the cysteine through the phenylalanine. Kept here is only the CDR3 DNA, which spans 45 bases and is read in frame from base 1. V sheds 0 bases and J sheds 4 bases, leaving 9 bases between their ends. The TCR comes from an adult with an advanced solid tumor such as melanoma, head and neck, liver or kidney cancer. The V gene is TRBV7-2 and the J gene is TRBJ2-2, with no D gene named confidently. Sequences were derived from CD4+ or CD8+ T cells sorted from blood, sampled in a trial of the OX40 agonist ivuxolimab. The CDR3: CASSLAHSFTGELFF. The DNA sequence is as follows: TGTGCCAGCAGCTTAGCGCACAGCTTCACCGGGGAGCTGTTTTTT.